These 15 T cell receptor beta chains came from one sample sequenced in a study of T-cell reconstitution after alpha-beta-depleted transplantation in children. TCRbeta library preparation incorporated unique molecular identifiers. Each CDR3 protein is one row after TCRdb ran MiXCR on the PCR reads. The sample contains about 500,000 distinct CDR3 sequences, around a third of which appear only once. The specimen comprised PBMCs from the stem cell graft donor, sampled from the stem cell graft. The source is a human donor who donated a stem cell graft to a child with aplastic anemia.

This clonotype was seen a few times. The J gene is TRBJ2-2, the V gene TRBV9; no clear D. Germline V gene lookup returns CDR1 SGDLS and CDR2 YYNGEE. This CDR3 region has 12 residues. Between the trimmed V and J ends, which lost 4 bases and 8 bases, there was a span of 9 bases. CDR3 DNA: TGTGCCAGCAGCCCGATCTCTGGGGAGCTGTTTTTT. It encodes CASSPISGELFF.

This rearrangement joins TRBV6-2 or TRBV6-3 to TRBJ1-4; no definite D call. Trimming left V 4 bases short and J 11 bases short, with 14 bases between. The CDR3 is 13 residues long. CDR1 is MNHEY and CDR2 is SVGEGT in the germline V gene. CDR3 in amino acids: CASSSRAGGKLFF. CDR3 coding DNA: TGTGCCAGCAGTTCTCGGGCGGGCGGGAAACTGTTTTTT.

The chain couples TRBV6-5 to TRBJ1-1, with 9 positions matching TRBD1. CDR3 length equals 15 residues. The V and J ends lost 4 bases and 3 bases, in that order; junction bases with no gene match: 6. Looked up from germline, CDR1 is MNHEY and CDR2 is SVGAGI. The CDR3: CASSSGTGRYTEAFF. The CDR3 DNA sequence: TGTGCCAGCAGTTCCGGGACAGGGAGGTACACTGAAGCTTTCTTT.

The chain recombines TRBV7-8 with TRBJ1-5; tentative D call: TRBD1 (5 bases). Germline CDR1 is SGHVS and CDR2 is FQNEAQ. CDR3 length: 15 amino acids. V gave up 5 bases and J gave up 3 bases, with 14 bases separating them. CDR3 residues: CASSLPGRDNQPQHF. The CDR3 DNA is TGTGCCAGCAGCCTACCGGGACGGGACAATCAGCCCCAGCATTTT.

CDR3 DNA sequence: TGTGCCAGCACACGGCCCGGGACAGGTCTCTACGAGCAGTACTTC. This gives the protein CASTRPGTGLYEQYF. V is TRBV7-9 and J is TRBJ2-7, with 8 bases identical to TRBD1. The CDR3 is made up of 15 amino acids. Germline CDR1 reads SEHNR; CDR2 reads FQNEAQ (reference sequence). V trimming: 7 bases; J trimming: 3 bases; junction bases outside the gene matches: 11. Full variable domain (rest looked up from reference TRBV7-9 and TRBJ2-7): DTGVSQNPRHKITKRGQNVTFRCDPISEHNRLYWYRQTLGQGPEFLTYFQNEAQLEKSRLLSDRFSAERPKGSFSTLEIQRTEQGDSAMYLCASTRPGTGLYEQYFGPGTRLTVT.

A few counts support this clonotype. This chain connects TRBV28 to TRBJ1-5, with TRBD1 as a possible D gene (5 bases). Trimming took 11 bases from V and 3 from J, leaving 17 bases between them. Germline CDR1 is MDHEN and CDR2 is SYDVKM. This CDR3 is 14 amino acids long. DNA for the CDR3: TGTGCCGGTCAGCGGAGGGACGTCAATCAGCCCCAGCATTTT. It yields the protein CAGQRRDVNQPQHF.

The chain recombines TRBV12-3 or TRBV12-4 with TRBJ1-5, with 9 bases identical to TRBD1. This CDR3 is built from 16 residues. V shed 6 bases and J 4 bases; nucleotides not matched to a gene: 10. DNA for the CDR3: TGTGCCAGCAGCTCGGGGGCCGGGACAGGGAATCAGCCCCAGCATTTT. This codes for CASSSGAGTGNQPQHF.

The V call is TRBV29-1, the J call TRBJ2-2, with D possibly TRBD2 on 6 matching bases. In germline, CDR1 is SQVTM, CDR2 ANQGSEA. This CDR3 has 14 residues. V was pared by 3 bases and J by 6 bases, with 14 bases between. This CDR3 reads CSVDGASGAGELFF. CDR3 DNA: TGCAGCGTTGATGGTGCCTCGGGGGCCGGGGAGCTGTTTTTT.

The genes are TRBV20-1 and TRBJ2-2; 15 bases are shared with TRBD2. The CDR3 consists of 16 residues. The trim removed 5 bases at V and 5 bases at J, leaving 6 bases unmatched. Germline lookup yields CDR1 DFQATT and CDR2 SNEGSKA (reference sequence). CDR3 region: CSASGLAGGVTGELFF. CDR3 nucleotide sequence: TGCAGTGCTTCGGGACTAGCGGGAGGAGTTACCGGGGAGCTGTTTTTT.

V usage is TRBV29-1 and J usage is TRBJ1-2; a weak D match, TRBD1 (5 bases). The V gene lost 8 bases and the J gene lost 7 bases, with 20 bases spanning the gap. CDR1 is SQVTM, CDR2 ANQGSEA, per germline. The CDR3 contains 13 residues. The CDR3 reads CSSWWRGGGGYTF. CDR3 coding DNA: TGCAGCTCGTGGTGGAGGGGCGGGGGTGGCTACACCTTC.

The chain uses TRBV19 and TRBJ1-6; a possible D gene is TRBD1 (5 bases). V shed 7 bases and J shed 0 bases, with 10 bases lying between them. From germline, CDR1 is LNHDA and CDR2 SQIVND (reference sequence). The CDR3 is 15 residues long. CDR3 nucleotides: TGTGCCAGTAAACCCACAGGCTCCTATAATTCACCCCTCCACTTT. Its protein is CASKPTGSYNSPLHF.

In DNA form, the CDR3 reads TGTGCCACCAGTTCGTACGGATTCTCGGGCGGGATTAGGTACAATGAGCAGTTCTTC. Protein sequence: CATSSYGFSGGIRYNEQFF. The chain uses TRBV24-1 and TRBJ2-1; TRBD2 is a possible D gene (6 bases). Germline V gene sequence: CDR1 KGHDR, CDR2 SFDVKD. CDR3 length: 19 amino acids. V lost 6 bases and J 4 bases, leaving 27 bases between the germline ends.

The rearrangement uses TRBV30 and TRBJ1-1; D possibly corresponds to TRBD1 (6 bases). The V gene lost 4 bases and the J gene lost 5 bases, with 26 bases spanning the gap. Germline CDR1 and CDR2: GTSNPN and SVGIG (reference sequence). The CDR3 runs 17 residues. The CDR3 DNA sequence: TGTGCCTGGATAGGGGGTTTGGTGATACGTGGTCTGACTGAAGCTTTCTTT. Translated: CAWIGGLVIRGLTEAFF.

The chain couples TRBV18 to TRBJ1-1; D possibly corresponds to TRBD1 (5 bases). Per germline, CDR1 KGHSH and CDR2 LQKENI. The CDR3 has 13 residues. Trimming shortened V by 4 bases and J by 5 bases, and 11 bases separated the two germline ends. Here the CDR3 reads CASSLYAGTEAFF. In nucleotides, the CDR3 is TGTGCCAGCTCACTCTATGCAGGGACTGAAGCTTTCTTT. Looking up the rest from reference TRBV18 and TRBJ1-1 gives the full variable domain: NAGVMQNPRHLVRRRGQEARLRCSPMKGHSHVYWYRQLPEEGLKFMVYLQKENIIDESGMPKERFSAEFPKEGPSILRIQQVVRGDSAAYFCASSLYAGTEAFFGQGTRLTVV.

This clonotype appeared a few times. The rearrangement uses TRBV20-1 and TRBJ2-1, with 9 bases fitting TRBD2. With 6 bases clipped from V and 0 bases from J, the junction kept 12 bases outside the gene matches. This CDR3 region has 17 residues. Looked up from germline, CDR1 is DFQATT and CDR2 is SNEGSKA (reference sequence). This CDR3 reads CSASGGTSPGSYNEQFF. CDR3 DNA sequence: TGCAGTGCCTCCGGGGGGACTAGCCCTGGCTCCTACAATGAGCAGTTCTTC.